Below, 26 T cell receptor beta chains from the same sample are listed, as sequenced in a study of blood T cell repertoires in COVID-19. Generated by immunoSEQ multiplex PCR, the TCRdb table keeps only in-frame clones and is missing some. This table holds over 250,000 clones, over 75% found once. Sequencing was performed on peripheral blood. The receptors come from a human donor in a cohort sampled during active COVID-19.

The V gene is TRBV6-5, the J gene TRBJ1-2; D is perhaps TRBD1 (6 bases). Germline-derived CDR1 and CDR2 are MNHEY and SVGAGI. The CDR3 has 14 residues. Trimming stripped 0 bases from V and 8 bases from J, with 13 bases between. CDR3 sequence reads: CASSYSRQAGGYTF. For the CDR3, the DNA is TGTGCCAGCAGTTACTCGAGACAGGCGGGCGGCTACACCTTC.

CDR3 region: CASSLWDSNTDTQYF. The CDR3 DNA reads TGTGCCAGCAGCCTATGGGACTCAAACACAGATACGCAGTATTTT. The rearrangement joins TRBV13 to TRBJ2-3, with D maybe TRBD2 (6 bases). V gave up 5 bases and J gave up 2 bases, with 14 bases separating them. The CDR3 sequence is 15 residues long. The germline V gene has CDR1 PRHDT and CDR2 FYEKMQ (reference sequence).

The J gene is TRBJ2-1, the V gene TRBV7-9, with D hard to call. With 6 bases removed from V and 3 bases from J, the gap between germline ends came to 15 bases. This CDR3 has 15 amino acids. CDR1 SEHNR and CDR2 FQNEAQ come from the germline V gene (reference sequence). DNA of the CDR3: TGTGCCAGCAGAGGAGATCCCACGGGCTACAATGAGCAGTTCTTC. Protein sequence: CASRGDPTGYNEQFF. Full variable domain (remainder filled in from reference TRBV7-9 and TRBJ2-1): DTGVSQNPRHKITKRGQNVTFRCDPISEHNRLYWYRQTLGQGPEFLTYFQNEAQLEKSRLLSDRFSAERPKGSFSTLEIQRTEQGDSAMYLCASRGDPTGYNEQFFGPGTRLTVL.

The chain combines TRBV2 with TRBJ2-5, with D tentatively TRBD2 (6 bases). V lost 10 bases to trimming and J lost 3 bases, with 15 bases between them. Per germline, CDR1 SNHLY and CDR2 FYNNEI. The CDR3 covers 13 residues. The CDR3 bases are TGTGCCACTCTCGCTCAGCGGGAAGAGACCCAGTACTTC. Protein product: CATLAQREETQYF.

The chain is built from TRBV19 and TRBJ2-5, with TRBD2 identical over 7 bases. The CDR3 has 14 residues. CDR1 is LNHDA and CDR2 is SQIVND in the germline V gene (reference sequence). V dropped 5 bases and J dropped 3; count of bases not matched to a gene: 6. As DNA, the CDR3 is TGTGCCAGTAGTTCGGCAGGGAGGGAAGAGACCCAGTACTTC. Translation: CASSSAGREETQYF. Full variable domain (remainder filled in from reference TRBV19 and TRBJ2-5): DGGITQSPKYLFRKEGQNVTLSCEQNLNHDAMYWYRQDPGQGLRLIYYSQIVNDFQKGDIAEGYSVSREKKESFPLTVTSAQKNPTAFYLCASSSAGREETQYFGPGTRLLVL.

The chain uses TRBV9 and TRBJ1-1; tentatively, D is TRBD1 (5 bases). This CDR3 is 15 amino acids long. Trimming cost V 2 bases and J 2 bases, with 13 bases left between them. Germline V gene lookup returns CDR1 SGDLS and CDR2 YYNGEE. Written as DNA, the CDR3 is TGTGCCAGCAGCGTGGGGGGGACGCTTAACACTGAAGCTTTCTTT. Its translation is CASSVGGTLNTEAFF.

The chain links TRBV29-1 to TRBJ1-4; TRBD1 matches 8 bases. CDR1 and CDR2 from the germline V gene are SQVTM and ANQGSEA. This CDR3 region has 15 residues. Germline trimming cut 1 base from V and 7 bases from J; bases unmatched to any gene: 8. The CDR3 sequence: CSVEAGQGGSEKLFF. The CDR3 bases are TGCAGCGTTGAAGCAGGACAGGGCGGGAGTGAAAAACTGTTTTTT. Variable domain in full (rest from reference TRBV29-1 and TRBJ1-4): SAVISQKPSRDICQRGTSLTIQCQVDSQVTMMFWYRQQPGQSLTLIATANQGSEATYESGFVIDKFPISRPNLTFSTLTVSNMSPEDSSIYLCSVEAGQGGSEKLFFGSGTQLSVL.

The chain links TRBV6-5 to TRBJ2-1; D is unclear. CDR3 length equals 15 residues. Germline V lookup: CDR1 MNHEY, CDR2 SVGAGI. The germline V and J ends were trimmed by 5 bases and 0 bases, with 11 bases remaining between them. This CDR3 is CASSMSASSYNEQFF. Here the CDR3 DNA reads TGTGCCAGCAGTATGAGCGCGAGCTCCTACAATGAGCAGTTCTTC.

The V call is TRBV15, the J call TRBJ1-4; TRBD1 aligns across 11 bases. This CDR3 has 18 residues. Germline CDR1 LNHNV, CDR2 YYDKDF (reference sequence). V trimming: 1 base; J trimming: 4 bases; junction bases outside the gene matches: 8. The chain's CDR3 is CATSRGAGQGVFNEKLFF. As DNA, the CDR3 is TGTGCCACCAGCAGAGGGGCGGGACAGGGGGTTTTTAATGAAAAACTGTTTTTT. The whole variable domain, filled in from reference TRBV15 and TRBJ1-4, reads DAMVIQNPRYQVTQFGKPVTLSCSQTLNHNVMYWYQQKSSQAPKLLFHYYDKDFNNEADTPDNFQSRRPNTSFCFLDIRSPGLGDTAMYLCATSRGAGQGVFNEKLFFGSGTQLSVL.

This clone has a single count. V usage is TRBV14 and J usage is TRBJ2-7, with D perhaps matching TRBD2 (6 bases). V was clipped by 1 base and J by 4 bases, with 11 bases between them. The CDR3 totals 14 residues. Germline V gene sequence: CDR1 SGHDN, CDR2 FVKESK. This chain's CDR3 is CASSQGRERYEQYF. The CDR3 nucleotides read TGTGCCAGCAGCCAAGGCCGGGAGCGGTACGAGCAGTACTTC.

The chain uses TRBV7-3 and TRBJ2-1; D may be TRBD2 (5 bases). Trimming took 5 bases from V and 7 from J, leaving 18 bases between them. CDR1 and CDR2 from the germline V gene are SGHTA and FQGTGA. This CDR3 region has 15 residues. This chain's CDR3 is CASSLSGAPLNEQFF. In nucleotides, the CDR3 is TGTGCCAGCAGCCTCAGCGGAGCCCCACTTAATGAGCAGTTCTTC. Drawing the rest from reference TRBV7-3 and TRBJ2-1, the complete variable domain is GAGVSQTPSNKVTEKGKYVELRCDPISGHTALYWYRQSLGQGPEFLIYFQGTGAADDSGLPNDRFFAVRPEGSVSTLKIQRTERGDSAVYLCASSLSGAPLNEQFFGPGTRLTVL.

The chain carries TRBV11-2 and TRBJ2-2; 14 bases match TRBD2. This CDR3 region has 17 residues. Losses at the gene ends were 5 bases for V and 4 bases for J; bases not matched to a gene: 6. Per germline, CDR1 SGHAT and CDR2 FQNNGV. CDR3 coding DNA: TGTGCCAGCAGCCCGACTAGCGGGAGGGGCTTCACCGGGGAGCTGTTTTTT. Translation gives CASSPTSGRGFTGELFF.

The chain employs TRBV5-1 and TRBJ2-1; 8 positions agree with TRBD1. The junction had 9 bases not matched to a gene; V was cut back by 0 bases and J by 7 bases. The CDR3 loop spans 16 amino acids. Germline assignment: CDR1 SGHRS and CDR2 YFSETQ. CDR3 sequence (DNA): TGCGCCAGCAGCTTGGTCCCGGGACAGGCGGCTAATGAGCAGTTCTTC. The encoded protein is CASSLVPGQAANEQFF.

The chain recombines TRBV5-1 with TRBJ2-6; perhaps TRBD1 as D (5 bases). V gave up 0 bases and J gave up 0 bases, with 10 bases separating them. CDR3 length: 17 residues. Germline V gene data show CDR1 as SGHRS and CDR2 as YFSETQ. The CDR3 bases are TGCGCCAGCAGCTTGGGACAGCTTCCCTCTGGGGCCAACGTCCTGACTTTC. This codes for CASSLGQLPSGANVLTF.

This chain links TRBV9 with TRBJ2-5, with D perhaps TRBD2 (6 bases). Germline-derived CDR1 and CDR2 are SGDLS and YYNGEE. V was pared by 1 base and J by 7 bases, with 17 bases between. The CDR3 length is 15 residues. The CDR3 region is CASSVNGGTFGTQYF. Here the CDR3 DNA reads TGTGCCAGCAGCGTAAACGGAGGGACTTTCGGGACCCAGTACTTC.

As regards this clone: Other DNA sequences in this sample translate to the same CDR3. This sequence joins TRBV3-1 (or the pseudogene TRBV3-2) and TRBJ1-1; D may be TRBD1 (5 bases). V was cut by 4 bases and J by 4 bases, with 10 bases left in between. CDR1 is LGHDT and CDR2 is YNNKEL in the germline V gene (reference sequence). The CDR3 contains 13 residues. The CDR3: CASSRGHSTEAFF. DNA for the CDR3: TGTGCCAGCAGCCGAGGACACAGCACTGAAGCTTTCTTT.

J is TRBJ2-1 and V is TRBV12-3 or TRBV12-4; 7 positions agree with TRBD2. Trimming took 4 bases from V and 15 from J; bases not matched to a gene: 9. The CDR3 consists of 12 residues. The CDR3 loop is CASSSQLLARFF. CDR3 bases: TGTGCCAGCAGTTCCCAACTACTAGCGCGGTTCTTC.

This sequence joins TRBV12-3 or TRBV12-4 and TRBJ2-4, with a tentative D call TRBD1 (5 bases). V was trimmed by 5 bases and J by 8 bases, leaving 13 bases between them. The CDR3 extends over 13 amino acids. The CDR3 here is CASSLRVGDIQYF. The CDR3 nucleotides are TGTGCCAGCAGTCTCAGGGTTGGCGACATTCAGTACTTC.

This sequence joins TRBV4-2 and TRBJ2-3, with D tentatively TRBD1 (6 bases). V lost 0 bases and J 5 bases, leaving 12 bases between the germline ends. The CDR3 has 15 residues. Germline loops: CDR1 LGHNA, CDR2 YNFKEQ. CDR3 protein: CASSQDPTGLDTQYF. The CDR3 DNA reads as TGTGCCAGCAGCCAAGATCCCACAGGGCTAGATACGCAGTATTTT.

This rearrangement joins TRBV30 to TRBJ1-3; D remains unclear. CDR1 is GTSNPN, CDR2 SVGIG, per germline (reference sequence). Trimming took off 0 bases at V and 0 bases at J, with 15 bases between the two ends. The length of the CDR3 is 17 residues. The CDR3 loop reads CAWSVQQVLASGNTIYF. CDR3 coding DNA: TGTGCCTGGAGTGTACAGCAGGTCCTTGCCTCTGGAAACACCATATATTTT.

The genes are TRBV20-1 and TRBJ2-7, with 11 nucleotides matching TRBD2. This CDR3 is built from 15 residues. Germline V lookup: CDR1 DFQATT, CDR2 SNEGSKA (reference sequence). Trimming cost V 3 bases and J 2 bases; bases outside gene matches: 6. The CDR3 nucleotides are TGCAGTGCTAGTTCCGGGACTAGCGGACCCTACGAGCAGTACTTC. This codes for CSASSGTSGPYEQYF.

The chain employs TRBV5-5 and TRBJ1-4, with unresolved D. The CDR3 contains 15 residues. V was cut by 4 bases and J by 0 bases, with 10 bases left in between. Germline CDR1 reads SGHKS; CDR2 reads YYEKEE (reference sequence). The CDR3 DNA sequence: TGTGCCAGCAGCCCAGGATACGCAACTAATGAAAAACTGTTTTTT. This codes for CASSPGYATNEKLFF.

The V gene is TRBV5-1, the J gene TRBJ2-7; 7 bases match TRBD1. Germline-derived CDR1 and CDR2 are SGHRS and YFSETQ. This CDR3 is built from 16 residues. V lost 0 bases, J lost 6 bases, and 12 bases stayed unmatched. This CDR3 reads CASSLAVTGVGGEQYF. The CDR3 DNA reads TGCGCCAGCAGCTTGGCCGTTACAGGGGTTGGCGGCGAGCAGTACTTC.

The chain uses TRBV7-9 and TRBJ1-1; D is uncertain. Germline CDR1 SEHNR, CDR2 FQNEAQ (reference sequence). The CDR3 runs 14 residues. Trimming took 5 bases from V and 6 from J, leaving 16 bases between them. This chain's CDR3 is CASSQETSGSEAFF. The CDR3 DNA reads as TGTGCCAGCAGCCAGGAAACGTCGGGATCTGAAGCTTTCTTT.

The chain carries TRBV6-2 or TRBV6-3 and TRBJ2-7, with 8 bases matching TRBD1. Per germline, CDR1 MNHEY and CDR2 SVGEGT. There are 11 residues in the CDR3. V shed 5 bases, J shed 12 bases, and the junction held 6 bases outside the gene matches. Written as DNA, the CDR3 is TGTGCCAGCAGTCATGGACAGGGAAGGTACTTC. This sequence encodes CASSHGQGRYF.

The rearrangement links TRBV28 to TRBJ2-7, with 7 bases identical to TRBD2. Germline loops: CDR1 MDHEN, CDR2 SYDVKM. Trimming removed 7 bases from V and 2 bases from J; junction bases left unmatched: 11. CDR3 length equals 15 residues. In DNA, the CDR3 is TGTGCCAGCAAGGAACGGGCGGGAGCCCCCTACGAGCAGTACTTC. Amino acids: CASKERAGAPYEQYF.